This TCR beta chain was recorded in a study of monozygotic twins with inflammatory bowel disease. Study-wide findings and caveats: Whether twins were concordant or discordant made no difference to repertoire similarity, possibly from limited power.

CDR1 and CDR2 (germline): SNHLY, FYNNEI. The CDR3 runs 17 residues. Amplification of TCRalpha and TCRbeta cDNA involved two nested PCRs that ran for about 16 and 10 cycles. TCRdb reprocessed the 5' RACE reads; each CDR3 protein has one entry and no DNA is given. Listed are approximately 400,000 distinct CDR3 sequences; approximately 2.4% falls within the top ten. For this clonotype: The target antigen is unknown.

V usage is TRBV2 and J usage is TRBJ2-1. The receptor's source is a human donor with ulcerative colitis or Crohn's disease, or a healthy co-twin of an affected twin (not recorded which). Sequencing was performed on blood. The CDR3 sequence: CASSEGYKTGAYNEQFF.